Listed here are 20 T cell receptor beta chains from one sample, sequenced in a study of regulatory T cells in long-lasting Graves disease. CDR3-region Arm-PCR and iRepertoire HTBI primers produced the TCR beta libraries. TCRdb called the multiplex PCR reads again in MiXCR, with one record for every CDR3 protein. The table lists about 430,000 distinct CDR3 sequences, approximately 15% of them singletons. Time point: newly diagnosed GD, antithyroid drugs for less than 3 months. The TCR library was prepared using RNA isolated from PBMCs. This sample was also put to use in a study of T cells in Graves' hyperthyroidism and ophthalmopathy.

The sample here was peripheral blood mononuclear cells (PBMCs), taken at new diagnosis, from a patient treated with antithyroid drugs. These receptors all stem from a woman between 40 and 55 years old with Graves disease.

There are many counts of this clonotype. This chain links TRBV30 with TRBJ2-7; D possibly corresponds to TRBD1 (5 bases). Germline lookup yields CDR1 GTSNPN and CDR2 SVGIG (reference sequence). Trimming stripped 2 bases from V and 0 bases from J, with 8 bases between. The CDR3 consists of 13 residues. The chain's CDR3 is CAWSPDSSYEQYF. The CDR3 DNA is TGTGCCTGGAGTCCAGACAGCTCCTACGAGCAGTACTTC.

This clonotype occurred many times. The chain combines TRBV30 with TRBJ1-2, with D unresolved. The germline gives CDR1 GTSNPN, CDR2 SVGIG (reference sequence). V was trimmed by 3 bases and J by 0 bases, leaving 11 bases between them. The CDR3 is made up of 14 amino acids. As DNA, the CDR3 is TGTGCCTGGAGGACCATCCCGTCTAACTATGGCTACACCTTC. Translated, it gives CAWRTIPSNYGYTF.

This clonotype has ten or more counts. The chain joins TRBV20-1 to TRBJ2-1, with a possible D match to TRBD2 (5 bases). V lost 6 bases to trimming and J lost 3 bases, with 15 bases between them. Germline loops: CDR1 DFQATT, CDR2 SNEGSKA (reference sequence). This CDR3 has 14 residues. The CDR3: CSAPVDFYYNEQFF. DNA for the CDR3: TGCAGTGCCCCCGTGGACTTCTACTACAATGAGCAGTTCTTC.

The chain combines TRBV7-2 with TRBJ1-1, with D tentatively TRBD1 (5 bases). Per the germline V gene, CDR1 is SGHTA and CDR2 is FQGNSA. V lost 0 bases and J lost 3, with 11 bases in between. The CDR3 has 15 residues. The DNA of the CDR3 is TGTGCCAGCAGCTTAGCAACGGCAGGGCACACTGAAGCTTTCTTT. Translation: CASSLATAGHTEAFF.

The sample holds many counts of this clonotype. This chain joins TRBV28 and TRBJ2-7; TRBD1 matches at 7 bases. Germline V gene data show CDR1 as MDHEN and CDR2 as SYDVKM. V gave up 6 bases and J gave up 8 bases; unmatched junction bases: 10. The CDR3 consists of 13 residues. The CDR3 DNA reads as TGTGCCAGCAGCCAATTCCAGGGGGAGCAGCAGTACTTC. Translation: CASSQFQGEQQYF.

The genes are TRBV5-1 and TRBJ1-1; 7 nucleotides line up with TRBD1. The V and J ends lost 6 bases and 1 base, in that order; junction bases with no gene match: 6. CDR3 length equals 14 residues. The germline V gene has CDR1 SGHRS and CDR2 YFSETQ. The CDR3 is CASNPTGTNTEAFF. The CDR3 DNA is TGCGCCAGCAACCCGACAGGGACGAACACTGAAGCTTTCTTT.

This clonotype showed up many times. This chain connects TRBV30 to TRBJ2-2; D may correspond to TRBD1 or TRBD2 (6 bases each). Germline-derived CDR1 and CDR2 are GTSNPN and SVGIG (reference sequence). V lost 3 bases, J lost 3 bases, and 14 bases lay in between. CDR3 size: 15 residues. The CDR3, as DNA: TGTGCCTGGAGCGGGGGCAGTATAGACACCGGGGAGCTGTTTTTT. Translating it yields CAWSGGSIDTGELFF.

This clonotype came up many times. The chain has TRBV20-1 and TRBJ2-3; 12 bases are shared with TRBD2. V lost 5 bases, J lost 6 bases, and 9 bases stayed unmatched. The CDR3 totals 15 residues. CDR1 is DFQATT and CDR2 is SNEGSKA in the germline V gene (reference sequence). DNA of the CDR3: TGCAGTGCTGGCCGGCCTAGCGGGAGGGCTGATACGCAGTATTTT. Encoded protein: CSAGRPSGRADTQYF.

This clonotype was counted many times. The V call is TRBV2, the J call TRBJ2-7; perhaps D is TRBD1 or TRBD2 (5 bases each). CDR1 is SNHLY, CDR2 FYNNEI, per germline. The CDR3 covers 15 residues. V dropped 3 bases and J dropped 3 bases, with 15 bases sitting between them. The CDR3 here is CASSDDRDENYEQYF. In nucleotides, the CDR3 is TGTGCCAGCAGTGACGACCGGGACGAGAACTACGAGCAGTACTTC.

This clonotype was observed a handful of times. This sequence joins TRBV9 and TRBJ2-7, with a tentative D call TRBD2 (5 bases). The CDR3 spans 16 residues. Trimming cost V 2 bases and J 5 bases, with 20 bases left between them. From germline, CDR1 is SGDLS and CDR2 YYNGEE. This chain's CDR3 is CASSVRPAGKWDEQYF. For the CDR3, the DNA is TGTGCCAGCAGCGTCAGGCCGGCGGGTAAGTGGGACGAGCAGTACTTC.

At least ten counts were recorded for this clonotype. The V gene is TRBV28, the J gene TRBJ1-6; TRBD1 matches at 12 bases. Germline CDR1 and CDR2: MDHEN and SYDVKM. This CDR3 comprises 16 residues. V trimming: 6 bases; J trimming: 9 bases; junction bases outside the gene matches: 9. DNA for the CDR3: TGTGCCAGCAGCAATGCCGGGACAGGGGGCGGTTCACCCCTCCACTTT. It specifies CASSNAGTGGGSPLHF.

This clonotype has just a few counts. This clone may be a read error of a much larger clone one base away. The chain uses TRBV28 and TRBJ2-7, with D possibly TRBD1 on 5 matching bases. The CDR3 extends over 14 amino acids. Germline V gene sequence: CDR1 MDHEN, CDR2 SYDVKM. As DNA, the CDR3 is TGTGCCAGCATGTCCGGTGCAGGGCGGCACGAGCGGTACTTC. It encodes CASMSGAGRHERYF. The full variable domain, in which reference TRBV28 and TRBJ2-7 provide the parts outside the CDR3, is DVKVTQSSRYLVKRTGEKVFLECVQDMDHENMFWYRQDPGLGLRLIYFSYDVKMKEKGDIPEGYSVSREKKERFSLILESASTNQTSMYLCASMSGAGRHERYFGPGTRLTVT.

Comment on this clonotype: This could be a read error, since a much larger clone is one nucleotide away. The chain employs TRBV30 and TRBJ2-7; D tentatively fits TRBD1 or TRBD2 (6 bases each). The V end was cut by 5 bases, the J end by 2 bases, with 16 bases between. Germline-derived CDR1 and CDR2 are GTSNPN and SVGIG (reference sequence). This CDR3 spans 14 amino acids. Written as DNA, the CDR3 is TGTGCCTGGGCCTTGGGGGGCAATCCCTACGAGCAGTACTTC. Its protein is CAWALGGNPYEQYF.

Worth noting for this clonotype: This sequence may be a read error, since a much larger clone differs from it by one base. V usage is TRBV19 and J usage is TRBJ1-1, with D uncertain. Trimming pared 3 bases from V and 10 bases from J, leaving 15 bases between. The germline CDR1 and CDR2 sequences are LNHDA and SQIVND (reference sequence). The CDR3 is 13 residues long. The CDR3 protein is CASSIQGNLGAFF. CDR3 sequence (DNA): TGTGCCAGTAGTATTCAAGGGAATCTCGGAGCTTTCTTT. Filled out from reference TRBV19 and TRBJ1-1, the complete variable domain reads DGGITQSPKYLFRKEGQNVTLSCEQNLNHDAMYWYRQDPGQGLRLIYYSQIVNDFQKGDIAEGYSVSREKKESFPLTVTSAQKNPTAFYLCASSIQGNLGAFFGQGTRLTVV.

This clonotype was counted many times. V and J are TRBV2 and TRBJ2-5; TRBD2 agrees at 7 bases. Trimming took 10 bases from V and 5 from J; bases not matched to a gene: 16. Germline lookup yields CDR1 SNHLY and CDR2 FYNNEI. This CDR3 has 15 amino acids. CDR3 sequence reads: CATTPLGGMAETQYF. The CDR3 nucleotides are TGTGCCACCACCCCTTTGGGAGGGATGGCGGAGACCCAGTACTTC. Full variable domain (missing parts from reference TRBV2 and TRBJ2-5): EPEVTQTPSHQVTQMGQEVILRCVPISNHLYFYWYRQILGQKVEFLVSFYNNEISEKSEIFDDQFSVERPDGSNFTLKIRSTKLEDSAMYFCATTPLGGMAETQYFGPGTRLLVL.

This clonotype was detected ten times or more. The V gene is TRBV29-1, the J gene TRBJ2-7; 7 bases are shared with TRBD1. The V segment lost 7 bases and the J segment 3 bases; nucleotides outside the gene matches: 9. CDR3 length equals 13 residues. Per germline, CDR1 SQVTM and CDR2 ANQGSEA. CDR3 sequence: CSAAGQGVYEQYF. CDR3 in DNA: TGCAGCGCAGCCGGGCAGGGGGTCTACGAGCAGTACTTC.

The chain couples TRBV20-1 to TRBJ2-5; D call uncertain. V was shortened by 0 bases and J by 4 bases, with 9 bases between the two germline ends. Looked up from germline, CDR1 is DFQATT and CDR2 is SNEGSKA (reference sequence). The length of the CDR3 is 13 residues. CDR3 loop: CSARDVQVETQYF. DNA for the CDR3: TGCAGTGCTAGAGACGTCCAAGTAGAGACCCAGTACTTC.

In its sample, this clonotype was seen a few times. The chain couples TRBV5-5 to TRBJ2-7; TRBD2 is a possible D gene (5 bases). This CDR3 is built from 16 residues. The V and J ends lost 0 bases and 3 bases respectively, with 16 bases between them. The germline V gene encodes CDR1 SGHKS and CDR2 YYEKEE (reference sequence). CDR3 bases: TGTGCCAGCAGCTTGGTTTGGTCTAGCTGGAACTACGAGCAGTACTTC. Protein sequence: CASSLVWSSWNYEQYF.

The chain joins TRBV12-3 or TRBV12-4 to TRBJ2-7; D not resolved. This CDR3 comprises 12 residues. The V end lost 3 bases, the J end lost 3 bases, and 6 bases lay between the germline ends. The CDR3 DNA reads TGTGCCAGCAGTTTGCAGTACTACGAGCAGTACTTC. Its translation: CASSLQYYEQYF.

This clonotype was counted at least ten times. V usage is TRBV3-1 and J usage is TRBJ1-1; D is unclear. CDR3 size: 14 residues. Germline V gene lookup returns CDR1 LGHDT and CDR2 YNNKEL (reference sequence). V lost 3 bases to trimming and J lost 0 bases, with 8 bases between them. In DNA form, the CDR3 reads TGTGCCAGCAGCCAGAGTACGATGAACACTGAAGCTTTCTTT. Protein product: CASSQSTMNTEAFF.